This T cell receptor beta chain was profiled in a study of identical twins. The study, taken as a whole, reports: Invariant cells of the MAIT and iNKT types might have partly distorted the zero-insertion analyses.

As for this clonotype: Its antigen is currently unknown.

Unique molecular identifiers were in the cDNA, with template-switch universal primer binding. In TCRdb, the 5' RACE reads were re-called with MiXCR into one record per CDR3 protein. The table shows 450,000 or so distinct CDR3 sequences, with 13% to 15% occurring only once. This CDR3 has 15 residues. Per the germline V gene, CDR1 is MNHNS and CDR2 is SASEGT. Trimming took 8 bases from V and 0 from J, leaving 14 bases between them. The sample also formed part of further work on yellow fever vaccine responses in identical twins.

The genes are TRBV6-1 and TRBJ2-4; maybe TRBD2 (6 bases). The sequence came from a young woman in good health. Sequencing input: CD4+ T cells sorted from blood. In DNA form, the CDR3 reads TGTGCCAGCTTTGGGCGGGGATTAGCCAAAAACATTCAGTACTTC. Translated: CASFGRGLAKNIQYF.